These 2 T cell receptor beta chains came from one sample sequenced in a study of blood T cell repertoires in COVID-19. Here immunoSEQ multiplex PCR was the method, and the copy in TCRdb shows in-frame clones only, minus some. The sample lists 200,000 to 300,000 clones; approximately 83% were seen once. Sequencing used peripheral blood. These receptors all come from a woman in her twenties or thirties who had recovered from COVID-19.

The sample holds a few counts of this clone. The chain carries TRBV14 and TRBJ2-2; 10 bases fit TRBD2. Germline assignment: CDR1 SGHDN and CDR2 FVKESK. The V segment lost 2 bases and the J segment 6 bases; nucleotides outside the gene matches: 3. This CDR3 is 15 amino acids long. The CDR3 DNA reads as TGTGCCAGCAGCCAAAGCGGGGGGGCCTCCGGGGAGCTGTTTTTT. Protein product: CASSQSGGASGELFF.

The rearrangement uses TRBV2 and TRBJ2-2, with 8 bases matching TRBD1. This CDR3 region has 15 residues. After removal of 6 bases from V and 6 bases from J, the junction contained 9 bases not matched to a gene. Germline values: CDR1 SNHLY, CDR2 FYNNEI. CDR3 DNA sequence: TGTGCCAGCAGCGCTCTGGGACAGGAGGCCGGGGAGCTGTTTTTT. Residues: CASSALGQEAGELFF.